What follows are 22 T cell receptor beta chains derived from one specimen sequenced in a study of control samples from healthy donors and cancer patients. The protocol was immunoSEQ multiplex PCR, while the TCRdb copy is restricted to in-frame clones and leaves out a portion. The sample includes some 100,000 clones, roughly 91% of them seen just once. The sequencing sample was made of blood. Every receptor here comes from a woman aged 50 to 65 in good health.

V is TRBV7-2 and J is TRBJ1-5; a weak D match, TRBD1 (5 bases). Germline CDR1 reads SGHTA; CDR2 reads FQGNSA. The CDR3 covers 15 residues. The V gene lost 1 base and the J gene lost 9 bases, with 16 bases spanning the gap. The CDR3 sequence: CASSLGSAPQGPQHF. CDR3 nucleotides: TGTGCCAGCAGCTTAGGTTCCGCCCCCCAGGGGCCCCAGCATTTT.

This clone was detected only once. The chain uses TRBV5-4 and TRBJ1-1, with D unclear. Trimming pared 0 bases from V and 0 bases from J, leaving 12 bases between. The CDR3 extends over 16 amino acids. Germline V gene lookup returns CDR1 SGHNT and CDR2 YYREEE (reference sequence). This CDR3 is CASSLDPAGMNTEAFF. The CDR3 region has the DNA TGTGCCAGCAGCTTGGACCCCGCCGGGATGAACACTGAAGCTTTCTTT. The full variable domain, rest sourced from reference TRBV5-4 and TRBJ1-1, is ETGVTQSPTHLIKTRGQQVTLRCSSQSGHNTVSWYQQALGQGPQFIFQYYREEENGRGNFPPRFSGLQFPNYSSELNVNALELDDSALYLCASSLDPAGMNTEAFFGQGTRLTVV.

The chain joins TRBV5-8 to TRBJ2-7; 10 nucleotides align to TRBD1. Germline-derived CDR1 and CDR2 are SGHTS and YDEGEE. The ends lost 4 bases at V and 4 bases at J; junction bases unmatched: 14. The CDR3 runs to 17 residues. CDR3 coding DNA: TGTGCCAGCAGCCCAACTCTGGGACAGGGGATTTGGTACGAGCAGTACTTC. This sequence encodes CASSPTLGQGIWYEQYF.

The CDR3 nucleotides are TGTGCCAGTACCTCAGACGAAAAACTGTTTTTT. Translation: CASTSDEKLFF. This chain joins TRBV19 and TRBJ1-4; D remains unclear. The CDR3 has 11 residues. Trimming shortened V by 7 bases and J by 8 bases, and 8 bases separated the two germline ends. Germline lookup yields CDR1 LNHDA and CDR2 SQIVND (reference sequence). Looking up the rest from reference TRBV19 and TRBJ1-4 gives the full variable domain: DGGITQSPKYLFRKEGQNVTLSCEQNLNHDAMYWYRQDPGQGLRLIYYSQIVNDFQKGDIAEGYSVSREKKESFPLTVTSAQKNPTAFYLCASTSDEKLFFGSGTQLSVL.

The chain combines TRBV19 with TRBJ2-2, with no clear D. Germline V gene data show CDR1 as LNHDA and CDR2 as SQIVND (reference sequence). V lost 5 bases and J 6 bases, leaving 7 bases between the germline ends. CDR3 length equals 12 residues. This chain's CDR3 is CASSEFAGELFF. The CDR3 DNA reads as TGTGCCAGTAGTGAATTCGCCGGGGAGCTGTTTTTT.

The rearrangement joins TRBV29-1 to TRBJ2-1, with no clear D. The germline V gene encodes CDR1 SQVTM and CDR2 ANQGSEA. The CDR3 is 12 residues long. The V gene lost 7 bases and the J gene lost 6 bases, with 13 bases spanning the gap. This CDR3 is CSGRHPGNEQFF. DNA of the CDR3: TGCAGCGGTAGACACCCGGGCAATGAGCAGTTCTTC.

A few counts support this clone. The CDR3 loop is CASSMAGTGFGYTF. CDR3 bases: TGTGCCAGTAGTATGGCCGGGACAGGGTTTGGCTACACCTTC. This sequence joins TRBV19 and TRBJ1-2; 9 nucleotides line up with TRBD1. Trimming at V came to 3 bases and at J to 7 bases, leaving 6 bases not matched to a gene. The germline gives CDR1 LNHDA, CDR2 SQIVND (reference sequence). The CDR3 contains 14 residues.

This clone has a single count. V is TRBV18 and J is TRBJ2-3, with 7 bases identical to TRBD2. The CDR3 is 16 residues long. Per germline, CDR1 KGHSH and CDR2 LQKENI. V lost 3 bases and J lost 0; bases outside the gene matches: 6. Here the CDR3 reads CASSPRLAPSTDTQYF. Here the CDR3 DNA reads TGTGCCAGCTCACCCCGACTAGCCCCTAGCACAGATACGCAGTATTTT.

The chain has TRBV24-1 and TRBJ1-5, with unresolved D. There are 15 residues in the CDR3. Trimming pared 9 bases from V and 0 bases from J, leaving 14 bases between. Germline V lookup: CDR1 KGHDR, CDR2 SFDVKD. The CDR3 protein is CATSASFGSNQPQHF. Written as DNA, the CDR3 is TGTGCCACCTCGGCTTCCTTTGGTAGCAATCAGCCCCAGCATTTT.

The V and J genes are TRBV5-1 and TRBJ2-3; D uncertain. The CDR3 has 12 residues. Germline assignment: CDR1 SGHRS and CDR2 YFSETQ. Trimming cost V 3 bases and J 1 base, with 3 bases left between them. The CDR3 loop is CASSSRTDTQYF. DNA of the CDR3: TGCGCCAGCAGCTCTCGCACAGATACGCAGTATTTT.

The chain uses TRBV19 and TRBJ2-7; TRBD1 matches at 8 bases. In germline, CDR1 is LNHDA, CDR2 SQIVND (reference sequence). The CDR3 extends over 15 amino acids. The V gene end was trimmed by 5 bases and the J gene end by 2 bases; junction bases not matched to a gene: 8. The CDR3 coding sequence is TGTGCCAGTAGTCCTTGGACAGGGACGCCCTACGAGCAGTACTTC. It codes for CASSPWTGTPYEQYF.

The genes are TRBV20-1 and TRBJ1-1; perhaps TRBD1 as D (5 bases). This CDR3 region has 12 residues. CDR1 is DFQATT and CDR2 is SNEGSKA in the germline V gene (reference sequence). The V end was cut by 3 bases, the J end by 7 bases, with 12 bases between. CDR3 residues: CSASRGRLEAFF. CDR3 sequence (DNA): TGCAGTGCTAGTAGGGGACGGCTTGAAGCTTTCTTT.

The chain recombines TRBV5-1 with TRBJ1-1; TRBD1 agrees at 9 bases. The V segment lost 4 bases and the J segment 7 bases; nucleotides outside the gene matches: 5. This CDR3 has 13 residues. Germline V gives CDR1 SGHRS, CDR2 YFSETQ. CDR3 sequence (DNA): TGCGCCAGCAGCCGCGACAGGGGGGGTGAAGCTTTCTTT. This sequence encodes CASSRDRGGEAFF.

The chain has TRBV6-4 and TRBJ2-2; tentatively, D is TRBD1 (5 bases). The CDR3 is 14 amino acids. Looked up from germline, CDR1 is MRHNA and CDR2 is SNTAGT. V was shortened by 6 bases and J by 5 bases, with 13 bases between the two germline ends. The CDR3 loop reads CASSQGMGTGELFF. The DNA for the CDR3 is TGTGCCAGCAGCCAGGGAATGGGAACCGGGGAGCTGTTTTTT.

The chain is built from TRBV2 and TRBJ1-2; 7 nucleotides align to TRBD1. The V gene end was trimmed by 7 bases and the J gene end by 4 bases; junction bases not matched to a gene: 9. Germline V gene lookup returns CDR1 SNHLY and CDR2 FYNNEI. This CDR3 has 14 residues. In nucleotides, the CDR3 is TGTGCCAGCAATCCGGACAGGAACCCCTATGGCTACACCTTC. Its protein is CASNPDRNPYGYTF.

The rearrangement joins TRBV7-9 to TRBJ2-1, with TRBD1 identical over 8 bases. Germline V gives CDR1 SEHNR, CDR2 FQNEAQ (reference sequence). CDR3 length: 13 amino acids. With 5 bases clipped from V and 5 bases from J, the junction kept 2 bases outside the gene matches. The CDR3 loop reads CASSLTGDNEQFF. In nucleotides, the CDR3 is TGTGCCAGCAGCCTGACAGGGGACAATGAGCAGTTCTTC.

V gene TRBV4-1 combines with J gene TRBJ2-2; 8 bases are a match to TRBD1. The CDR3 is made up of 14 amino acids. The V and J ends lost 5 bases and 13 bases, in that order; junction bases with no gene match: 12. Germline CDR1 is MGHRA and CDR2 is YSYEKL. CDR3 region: CASSFSPTDRGLFF. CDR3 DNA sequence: TGCGCCAGCAGCTTCTCTCCTACCGACAGGGGGCTGTTTTTT.

CDR3 sequence: CASSATGGLTTDTQYF. DNA of the CDR3: TGCGCCAGCAGTGCGACAGGGGGCCTAACGACGGATACGCAGTATTTT. V and J are TRBV10-1 and TRBJ2-3; 10 bases are a match to TRBD1. This CDR3 contains 16 residues. Germline loops: CDR1 WNHNN, CDR2 SYGVQD (reference sequence). Losses at the gene ends were 4 bases for V and 6 bases for J; bases not matched to a gene: 10.

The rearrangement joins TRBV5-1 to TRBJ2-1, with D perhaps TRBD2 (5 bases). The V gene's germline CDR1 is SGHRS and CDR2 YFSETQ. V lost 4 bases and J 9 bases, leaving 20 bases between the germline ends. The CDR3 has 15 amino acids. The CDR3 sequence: CASSLYQISGGEQFF. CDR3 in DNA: TGCGCCAGCAGCCTGTACCAAATAAGCGGCGGTGAGCAGTTCTTC.

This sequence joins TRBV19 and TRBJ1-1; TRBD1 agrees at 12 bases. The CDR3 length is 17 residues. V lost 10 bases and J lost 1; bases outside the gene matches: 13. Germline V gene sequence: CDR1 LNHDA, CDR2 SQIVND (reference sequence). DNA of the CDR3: TGTGCCACCCAGAGGCCCGGGACAGGGGGCGAGAACACTGAAGCTTTCTTT. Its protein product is CATQRPGTGGENTEAFF.

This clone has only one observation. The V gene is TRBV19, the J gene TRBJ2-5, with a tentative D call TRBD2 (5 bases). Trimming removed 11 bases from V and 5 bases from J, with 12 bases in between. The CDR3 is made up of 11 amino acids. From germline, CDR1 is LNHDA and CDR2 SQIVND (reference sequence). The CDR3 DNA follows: TGTGCCGTCCTGGCGGGCGAGACCCAGTACTTC. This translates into CAVLAGETQYF.

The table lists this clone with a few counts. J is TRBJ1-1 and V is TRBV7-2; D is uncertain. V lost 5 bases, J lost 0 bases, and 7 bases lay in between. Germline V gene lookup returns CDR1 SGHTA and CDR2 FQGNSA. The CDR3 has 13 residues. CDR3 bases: TGTGCCAGCAGCCCGTACTTGAACACTGAAGCTTTCTTT. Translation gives CASSPYLNTEAFF. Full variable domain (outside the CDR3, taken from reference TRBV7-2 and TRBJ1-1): GAGVSQSPSNKVTEKGKDVELRCDPISGHTALYWYRQSLGQGLEFLIYFQGNSAPDKSGLPSDRFSAERTGGSVSTLTIQRTQQEDSAVYLCASSPYLNTEAFFGQGTRLTVV.